The text below deals with one T cell receptor (beta chain). Its antigen is as yet unknown. Germline V CDR1 and CDR2: SGHDT, YYEEEE. Trimming pared 2 bases from V and 4 bases from J, leaving 7 bases between. The CDR3 covers 13 residues. Method: immunoSEQ multiplex PCR; TCRdb's copy keeps in-frame clones and lacks some. The sample records more than 150,000 clones, about 91% being singletons. The sample originates from a study of T cell responses to AZD1222 COVID-19 vaccine. Whole-study findings and limits: Baseline testing showed seropositivity in only a handful of AZD1222 recipients. Receipt of two AZD1222 doses was followed by a rise in Spike-specific TCR breadth and depth. Nearly half of spike-specific TCRs reportedly target variant regions that are unmutated in the B.1.351 and B.1.1.7 variants.

This material consisted of peripheral blood, taken on day 0 of AZD1222 vaccination. The clonotype originates from an adult in good health. The chain combines TRBV5-6 with TRBJ1-5, with D hard to call. The CDR3 here is CASSLRGNQPQHF. CDR3 sequence (DNA): TGTGCCAGCAGCTTACGAGGGAATCAGCCCCAGCATTTT. The full variable domain, its missing parts supplied by reference TRBV5-6 and TRBJ1-5, is DAGVTQSPTHLIKTRGQQVTLRCSPKSGHDTVSWYQQALGQGPQFIFQYYEEEERQRGNFPDRFSGHQFPNYSSELNVNALLLGDSALYLCASSLRGNQPQHFGDGTRLSIL.